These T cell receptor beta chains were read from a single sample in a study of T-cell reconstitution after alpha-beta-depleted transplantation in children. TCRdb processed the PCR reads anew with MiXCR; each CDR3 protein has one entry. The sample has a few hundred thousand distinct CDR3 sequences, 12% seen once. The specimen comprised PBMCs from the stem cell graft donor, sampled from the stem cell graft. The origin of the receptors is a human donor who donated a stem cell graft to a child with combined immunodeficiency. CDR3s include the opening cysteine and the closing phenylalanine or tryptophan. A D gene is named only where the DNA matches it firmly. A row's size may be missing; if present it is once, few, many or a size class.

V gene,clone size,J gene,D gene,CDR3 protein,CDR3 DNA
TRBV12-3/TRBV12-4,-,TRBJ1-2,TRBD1,CASIDPGQGVYGYTF,TGTGCCAGCATTGATCCGGGACAGGGTGTCTATGGCTACACCTTC
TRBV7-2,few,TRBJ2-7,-,CASSYLSGPYEQYF,TGTGCCAGCAGCTATTTGTCAGGACCCTACGAGCAGTACTTC
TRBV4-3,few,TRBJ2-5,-,CASSQGGSAETQYF,TGCGCCAGCAGCCAGGGGGGATCCGCGGAGACCCAGTACTTC
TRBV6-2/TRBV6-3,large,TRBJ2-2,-,CASSQTETGELFF,TGTGCCAGCAGCCAAACCGAAACCGGGGAGCTGTTTTTT
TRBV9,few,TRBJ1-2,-,CASSVGEPINYGYTF,TGTGCCAGCAGCGTCGGGGAACCGATCAACTATGGCTACACCTTC
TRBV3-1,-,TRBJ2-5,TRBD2,CASSQDSGRETQYF,TGTGCCAGCAGCCAAGATAGCGGGAGGGAGACCCAGTACTTC
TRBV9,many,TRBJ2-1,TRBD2,CASSVSGRGNEQFF,TGTGCCAGCAGCGTTAGCGGGAGAGGGAATGAGCAGTTCTTC
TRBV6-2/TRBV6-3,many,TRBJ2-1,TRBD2,CASSYSWEGGNEQFF,TGTGCCAGCAGTTACTCGTGGGAGGGAGGTAATGAGCAGTTCTTC
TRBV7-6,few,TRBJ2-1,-,CASSLAINNEQFF,TGTGCCAGCAGCTTAGCGATAAACAATGAGCAGTTCTTC
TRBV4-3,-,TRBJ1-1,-,CASSQDRVNTEAFF,TGCGCCAGCAGCCAAGACAGGGTGAACACTGAAGCTTTCTTT
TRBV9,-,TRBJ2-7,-,CASSVEGVPLEQYF,TGTGCCAGCAGCGTAGAGGGGGTTCCTCTCGAGCAGTACTTC
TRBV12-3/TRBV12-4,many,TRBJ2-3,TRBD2,CASSNRLAGGPDTQYF,TGTGCCAGCAGTAACCGACTAGCGGGAGGCCCAGATACGCAGTATTTT
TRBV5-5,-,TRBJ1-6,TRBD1,CASSFLGGGGARSPLHF,TGTGCCAGCAGCTTTTTGGGTGGAGGGGGCGCGCGGTCACCCCTCCACTTT
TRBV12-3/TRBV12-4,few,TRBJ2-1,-,CASSDGLAPLWFF,TGTGCCAGCAGTGATGGGCTAGCGCCCTTGTGGTTCTTC
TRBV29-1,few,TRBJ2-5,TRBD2,CSVGGLAKETQYF,TGCAGCGTTGGTGGACTAGCGAAAGAGACCCAGTACTTC
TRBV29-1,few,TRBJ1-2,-,CSVEGAPNYGYTF,TGCAGCGTTGAAGGGGCACCTAACTATGGCTACACCTTC
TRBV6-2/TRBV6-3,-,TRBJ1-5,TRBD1,CASRHGQGNSNQPQHF,TGTGCCAGCAGGCACGGACAGGGAAATAGCAATCAGCCCCAGCATTTT
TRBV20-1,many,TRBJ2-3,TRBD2,CSASQREGTDTQYF,TGCAGTGCTAGTCAGCGGGAGGGGACAGATACGCAGTATTTT
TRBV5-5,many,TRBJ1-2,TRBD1,CASRQGQGQVF,TGTGCCAGCAGACAAGGACAGGGCCAAGTCTTC
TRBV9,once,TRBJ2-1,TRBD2,CASSGRAGGASNEQFF,TGTGCCAGCAGCGGAAGAGCGGGGGGGGCATCAAATGAGCAGTTCTTC
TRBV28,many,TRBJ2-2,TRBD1,CASSSTGTVNTGELFF,TGTGCCAGCAGCTCAACCGGGACAGTCAACACCGGGGAGCTGTTTTTT
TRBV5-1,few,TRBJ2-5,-,CASSLQAGLQETQYF,TGCGCCAGCAGCTTGCAAGCGGGTCTACAAGAGACCCAGTACTTC
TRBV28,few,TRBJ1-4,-,CASSLQQTLRHGNEKLFF,TGTGCCAGCAGTCTTCAACAAACCCTCAGACACGGTAATGAAAAACTGTTTTTT